The 18 T cell receptor beta chains listed next were all sequenced from one sample in a study of spatial heterogeneity in lung cancer. Time point specified: sample taken at primary tumor resection. The input material, whole RNA from tumor, nontumor lung or frozen PBMC, was sequenced unsorted. Using its own MiXCR run on the 5' RACE reads, TCRdb lists one record per CDR3 protein. The sample holds some 11,000 distinct CDR3 sequences, around 24% seen once. The sample here was PBMCs, taken at surgery. Every receptor here comes from a female donor with early-stage non-small cell lung cancer.

The chain is built from TRBV12-3 or TRBV12-4 and TRBJ2-7, with TRBD2 matching 8 bases. Losses at the gene ends were 3 bases for V and 3 bases for J; bases not matched to a gene: 4. The CDR3 has 14 amino acids. The CDR3 spells CASSFREGLYEQYF. The CDR3 nucleotides read TGTGCCAGCAGTTTCCGGGAGGGCCTCTACGAGCAGTACTTC.

The V call is TRBV12-3 or TRBV12-4, the J call TRBJ1-5; D is possibly TRBD1 (5 bases). The length of the CDR3 is 13 residues. Trimming cost V 6 bases and J 9 bases, with 15 bases left between them. The CDR3 DNA is TGTGCCAGCAGGCGGGACGAGGGGTGGCCCCAGCATTTT. Amino acid sequence: CASRRDEGWPQHF.

Concerning this clonotype: A read error is possible here, since a much larger clone lies one base away. Here the CDR3 omits its conserved ending phenylalanine or tryptophan, so a read error is the likely source. The chain has TRBV7-9 and TRBJ1-2; 7 nucleotides align to TRBD1. Per the germline V gene, CDR1 is SEHNR and CDR2 is FQNEAQ (reference sequence). The junction had 3 bases not matched to a gene; V was cut back by 1 base and J by 4 bases. The length of the CDR3 is 14 residues. The CDR3 here is CASSLEQGIYGYTI. The CDR3 DNA follows: TGTGCCAGCAGCTTAGAACAGGGGATCTATGGCTACACCATC.

V is TRBV5-6 and J is TRBJ1-5; tentative D call: TRBD1 (5 bases). Trimming left V 4 bases short and J 3 bases short, with 20 bases between. CDR3 length equals 17 residues. The germline gives CDR1 SGHDT, CDR2 YYEEEE. CDR3 DNA: TGTGCCAGCAGCGTGGGGCGGGGCAGGGCCCTCAATCAGCCCCAGCATTTT. Amino acid sequence: CASSVGRGRALNQPQHF.

The V call is TRBV30, the J call TRBJ2-5; D is undetermined. CDR1 is GTSNPN and CDR2 is SVGIG in the germline V gene (reference sequence). V lost 2 bases to trimming and J lost 1 base, with 8 bases between them. CDR3 length: 13 amino acids. CDR3 bases: TGTGCCTGGAGTAAAAGGGCCCAAGAGACCCAGTACTTC. It specifies CAWSKRAQETQYF.

This clonotype came up a few times. The chain links TRBV28 to TRBJ1-1, with D unresolved. From germline, CDR1 is MDHEN and CDR2 SYDVKM. CDR3 length: 13 residues. Trimming stripped 6 bases from V and 7 bases from J, with 15 bases between. In nucleotides, the CDR3 is TGTGCCAGCAGACGACCAGACACAGATGAAGCTTTCTTT. Translated: CASRRPDTDEAFF. The variable domain in full, completed from reference TRBV28 and TRBJ1-1, reads DVKVTQSSRYLVKRTGEKVFLECVQDMDHENMFWYRQDPGLGLRLIYFSYDVKMKEKGDIPEGYSVSREKKERFSLILESASTNQTSMYLCASRRPDTDEAFFGQGTRLTVV.

The rearrangement links TRBV7-2 to TRBJ1-1, with D possibly matching TRBD1 (5 bases). CDR1 is SGHTA and CDR2 is FQGNSA in the germline V gene. CDR3 size: 13 residues. V shed 7 bases and J shed 6 bases, with 15 bases lying between them. The DNA of the CDR3 is TGTGCCAGCAACGAGGGGAAATGGGCTGAAGCTTTCTTT. Translated, it gives CASNEGKWAEAFF.

This chain uses TRBV7-6 with TRBJ1-3; a weak D match, TRBD1 (5 bases). V was trimmed by 5 bases and J by 5 bases, leaving 10 bases between them. The CDR3 is 13 amino acids. The germline gives CDR1 SGHVS, CDR2 FNYEAQ. CDR3 sequence (DNA): TGTGCCAGCAGCCCCGGGGCTCGAAACACCATATATTTT. Its translation is CASSPGARNTIYF.

A few counts support this clonotype. The rearrangement links TRBV14 to TRBJ2-3; 9 bases fit TRBD2. Germline assignment: CDR1 SGHDN and CDR2 FVKESK. There are 18 residues in the CDR3. V shed 0 bases and J 5 bases; nucleotides not matched to a gene: 12. CDR3 sequence: CASSQDRRSGRSVDTQYF. CDR3 DNA: TGTGCCAGCAGCCAAGATAGGCGTAGCGGGAGATCGGTAGATACGCAGTATTTT.

This chain joins TRBV5-1 and TRBJ2-7; tentatively, D is TRBD1 (8 bases). Germline V gene sequence: CDR1 SGHRS, CDR2 YFSETQ. The CDR3 extends over 16 amino acids. The V gene lost 4 bases and the J gene lost 2 bases, with 19 bases spanning the gap. The CDR3 loop is CASSKDRGLPTYEQYF. For the CDR3, the DNA is TGCGCCAGCAGCAAAGACAGGGGACTACCCACCTACGAGCAGTACTTC. Drawing the rest from reference TRBV5-1 and TRBJ2-7, the complete variable domain is KAGVTQTPRYLIKTRGQQVTLSCSPISGHRSVSWYQQTPGQGLQFLFEYFSETQRNKGNFPGRFSGRQFSNSRSEMNVSTLELGDSALYLCASSKDRGLPTYEQYFGPGTRLTVT.

Here the CDR3 reads CAISTPPGAPNEKLFF. The DNA of the CDR3 is TGTGCCATCAGTACCCCTCCAGGGGCACCTAATGAAAAACTGTTTTTT. The V call is TRBV10-3, the J call TRBJ1-4; D might be TRBD1 (6 bases). Germline assignment: CDR1 ENHRY and CDR2 SYGVKD. Trimming took off 5 bases at V and 3 bases at J, with 16 bases between the two ends. CDR3 length: 16 residues.

In its sample, this clonotype was seen a few times. The chain recombines TRBV7-3 with TRBJ2-2, with 7 bases fitting TRBD1. This CDR3 is 16 amino acids long. Germline values: CDR1 SGHTA, CDR2 FQGTGA. The trim removed 4 bases at V and 5 bases at J, leaving 10 bases unmatched. The CDR3 DNA follows: TGTGCCAGCAGCTCCCGACAGGGACGGAAGACCGGGGAGCTGTTTTTT. Its protein product is CASSSRQGRKTGELFF.

Here the CDR3 reads CASSGGEADTQYF. DNA for the CDR3: TGTGCCAGCAGTGGGGGAGAGGCAGATACGCAGTATTTT. This rearrangement joins TRBV6-2 or TRBV6-3 to TRBJ2-3; D tentatively fits TRBD1 or TRBD2 (5 bases each). CDR3 length: 13 residues. Per germline, CDR1 MNHEY and CDR2 SVGEGT. Trimming removed 5 bases at V and 4 bases at J, with 10 bases between.

The rearrangement joins TRBV19 to TRBJ1-1; 10 nucleotides match TRBD1. The CDR3 runs to 17 residues. Per germline, CDR1 LNHDA and CDR2 SQIVND (reference sequence). V trimming: 6 bases; J trimming: 0 bases; junction bases outside the gene matches: 10. The DNA for the CDR3 is TGTGCCAGTAGATTCGGGACAGGGGTTTCTCTGAACACTGAAGCTTTCTTT. Protein: CASRFGTGVSLNTEAFF. The variable domain in full, with the rest retrieved from reference TRBV19 and TRBJ1-1, is DGGITQSPKYLFRKEGQNVTLSCEQNLNHDAMYWYRQDPGQGLRLIYYSQIVNDFQKGDIAEGYSVSREKKESFPLTVTSAQKNPTAFYLCASRFGTGVSLNTEAFFGQGTRLTVV.

V is TRBV4-2 and J is TRBJ2-2, with 10 bases matching TRBD2. Trimming cost V 4 bases and J 5 bases; bases outside gene matches: 7. Germline CDR1 and CDR2: LGHNA and YNFKEQ. The CDR3 length is 16 residues. The CDR3 nucleotides read TGTGCCAGCAGCCCAGCTCTAGCGGGAGTTACCGGGGAGCTGTTTTTT. Amino acids: CASSPALAGVTGELFF.

The sample holds a few counts of this clonotype. This chain links TRBV12-3 or TRBV12-4 with TRBJ2-1; 9 bases match TRBD1. This CDR3 is 15 amino acids long. With 3 bases clipped from V and 8 bases from J, the junction kept 8 bases outside the gene matches. DNA of the CDR3: TGTGCCAGCAGTTTCCCCGGGACAGGGAGGGATGAGCAGTTCTTC. Translating gives CASSFPGTGRDEQFF.

This clonotype is deemed medium-sized. The chain carries TRBV2 and TRBJ2-7, with D maybe TRBD1 (5 bases). V lost 7 bases, J lost 7 bases, and 20 bases lay in between. Germline CDR1 reads SNHLY; CDR2 reads FYNNEI. The CDR3 spans 14 residues. The CDR3 here is CASNLQGTSGEQYF. Written as DNA, the CDR3 is TGTGCCAGCAATCTGCAGGGAACCTCCGGAGAGCAGTACTTC.

J is TRBJ1-5 and V is TRBV29-1; D call uncertain. CDR3 length: 13 amino acids. V lost 4 bases and J 0 bases, leaving 7 bases between the germline ends. The germline CDR1 and CDR2 sequences are SQVTM and ANQGSEA. CDR3 sequence: CSVGTDSNQPQHF. The CDR3 bases are TGCAGCGTTGGAACGGATAGCAATCAGCCCCAGCATTTT.